This TCR beta chain was retrieved from a study of blood T cell repertoires in COVID-19. This clone turned up a few times. Libraries were prepared by immunoSEQ multiplex PCR; TCRdb keeps only in-frame clonotypes and omits some of them. Of about 50,000 clones listed, over 70% were seen once; the top ten hold 5.5% to 6.5%. The CDR3 loop spans 13 amino acids. Germline CDR1 and CDR2: WNHNN and SYGVQD (reference sequence). The germline V and J ends were trimmed by 2 bases and 11 bases, with 14 bases remaining between them. The chain employs TRBV10-1 and TRBJ2-3, with D possibly matching TRBD2 (5 bases). This sequence was found in a woman older than 75 with acute or convalescent COVID-19. Source material: peripheral blood. The CDR3: CASSEARTGEQYF. CDR3 DNA sequence: TGCGCCAGCAGTGAGGCCAGGACCGGGGAGCAGTATTTT.